The rows below give T cell receptor beta chains drawn from one sample of a study of T cells in Graves' hyperthyroidism and ophthalmopathy. TCRdb itself ran the multiplex PCR reads through MiXCR, one entry per CDR3 protein. Counted here are nearly 250,000 distinct CDR3 sequences, around 26% occurring once; the ten biggest clones make up about a third. The sequenced sample was blood. All receptors come from a woman in her thirties or forties with Graves' ophthalmopathy. CDR3s include the opening cysteine and the closing phenylalanine or tryptophan.

v_call	j_call	cdr3_aa
TRBV27	TRBJ1-2	CASGKWYGYTF
TRBV6-5	TRBJ2-7	CASSYRGQGTSLYF
TRBV28	TRBJ1-2	CATLTIGRGHYGYTF
TRBV7-9	TRBJ2-7	CASSYTNYEQYF
TRBV19	TRBJ1-2	CASSAVSGYTF
TRBV10-3	TRBJ2-4	CAISESGLAIQYF
TRBV10-2	TRBJ2-7	CASSESGIEQYF
TRBV4-1	TRBJ2-1	CASSPWGLAGVVYIFDEQFF
TRBV5-1	TRBJ1-2	CASGQGANGYTF
TRBV28	TRBJ1-1	CASRGQTTEAFF
TRBV11-2	TRBJ2-7	CASSLGSASGRGEQYF
TRBV12-3/TRBV12-4	TRBJ2-7	CASSLDSGPYEQYF
TRBV5-5	TRBJ1-3	CASSTWTGSSGNTIYF
TRBV20-1	TRBJ2-7	CSARGLQQGYEQYF
TRBV28	TRBJ2-2	CASSSVRGLFANTGELFF
TRBV27	TRBJ1-3	CASSLPHRQGPSGNTIYF
TRBV3-1	TRBJ1-1	CASSQVNTEAFF
TRBV6-1	TRBJ2-2	CASSTDSGSTGELFF
TRBV5-1	TRBJ2-7	CASSSTGRVEQYF
TRBV2	TRBJ1-5	CASSRTGTGVGNQPQHF
TRBV12-5	TRBJ2-5	CASGSSGRETQYF
TRBV10-3	TRBJ1-2	CAIRWGDGYTF
TRBV2	TRBJ2-2	CASIADQNTGELFF
TRBV3-1	TRBJ1-2	CASSRYSGYTF
TRBV20-1	TRBJ1-5	CSARLPGQANQPQHF
TRBV6-5	TRBJ2-5	CASSYGLAWETQYF
TRBV28	TRBJ2-7	CAAQRGTGDERYF
TRBV28	TRBJ2-5	CASSPHWTNQETQYF
TRBV4-1	TRBJ2-7	CASSQGRTEYSYEQYF
TRBV3-1	TRBJ1-2	CASSPGQGSGYTF
TRBV20-1	TRBJ2-5	CSASLYGTGEETQYF
TRBV6-5	TRBJ2-7	CASSYSRADLSYEQYF
TRBV20-1	TRBJ2-7	CSAPDGSGSWYEQYF
TRBV28	TRBJ1-2	CASSPWTGENYGYTF
TRBV19	TRBJ2-2	CASSGPKGQENTGELFF
TRBV12-3/TRBV12-4	TRBJ1-2	CASSLTGFRYGYTF
TRBV30	TRBJ2-2	CAWSVGEAGELFF